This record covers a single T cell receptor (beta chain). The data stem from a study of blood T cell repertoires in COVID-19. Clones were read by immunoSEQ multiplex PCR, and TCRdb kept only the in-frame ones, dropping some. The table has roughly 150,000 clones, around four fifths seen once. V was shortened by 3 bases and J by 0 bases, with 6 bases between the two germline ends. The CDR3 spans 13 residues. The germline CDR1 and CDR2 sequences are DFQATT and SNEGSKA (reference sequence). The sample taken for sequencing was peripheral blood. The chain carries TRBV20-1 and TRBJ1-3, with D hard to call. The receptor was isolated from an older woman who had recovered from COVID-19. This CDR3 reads CSASIGSGNTIYF. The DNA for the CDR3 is TGCAGTGCTAGTATCGGCTCTGGAAACACCATATATTTT.